Presented here are 18 T cell receptor beta chains from one specimen sequenced in a study of human T cells and chemical hapten exposure. TCRdb itself ran the 5' RACE reads through MiXCR, one entry per CDR3 protein. The sample gives 150,000 or so distinct CDR3 sequences, roughly 4% of which show up once; under 1.5% is in the top ten. Unfractionated whole blood served as the source for total RNA extraction. The receptor source for this set is a female donor in good health.

This clonotype showed up many times. The chain carries TRBV6-6 and TRBJ1-6; 8 nucleotides match TRBD1. In germline, CDR1 is MNHNY, CDR2 SVGAGI (reference sequence). V was pared by 7 bases and J by 6 bases, with 2 bases of the junction left unmatched. The CDR3 length is 13 residues. The CDR3 is CASIDRGNSPLHF. CDR3 sequence (DNA): TGTGCCAGCATTGACAGGGGTAATTCACCCCTCCACTTT.

The V and J genes are TRBV12-3 or TRBV12-4 and TRBJ2-2; 10 nucleotides match TRBD1. V gave up 4 bases and J gave up 5 bases; unmatched junction bases: 4. The CDR3 consists of 15 residues. The CDR3 loop is CASSSGTGVTGELFF. In nucleotides, the CDR3 is TGTGCCAGCAGTTCCGGGACAGGGGTGACCGGGGAGCTGTTTTTT.

Ten or more counts support this clonotype. The chain couples TRBV10-3 to TRBJ2-7; 9 positions agree with TRBD1. The V gene's germline CDR1 is ENHRY and CDR2 SYGVKD. The J segment lost 5 bases and the V segment lost 4 bases, leaving 6 bases of the junction unmatched. The CDR3 length is 14 residues. The CDR3 protein is CAISGGTGPDEQYF. For the CDR3, the DNA is TGTGCCATCAGTGGGGGGACAGGGCCCGACGAGCAGTACTTC.

This clonotype was observed at least ten times. The chain links TRBV13 to TRBJ2-3; no clear D gene. The CDR3 covers 15 residues. Per germline, CDR1 PRHDT and CDR2 FYEKMQ (reference sequence). V lost 5 bases to trimming and J lost 5 bases, with 17 bases between them. The CDR3 sequence: CASSQRSTGKDTQYF. The CDR3 DNA is TGTGCCAGCAGCCAGCGCTCGACTGGTAAAGATACGCAGTATTTT. Full variable domain (remainder filled in from reference TRBV13 and TRBJ2-3): AAGVIQSPRHLIKEKRETATLKCYPIPRHDTVYWYQQGPGQDPQFLISFYEKMQSDKGSIPDRFSAQQFSDYHSELNMSSLELGDSALYFCASSQRSTGKDTQYFGPGTRLTVL.

Many counts were recorded for this clonotype. V usage is TRBV6-2 or TRBV6-3 and J usage is TRBJ2-7; 10 positions agree with TRBD1. The junction had 9 bases not matched to a gene; V was cut back by 9 bases and J by 7 bases. The CDR3 is 13 residues long. CDR1 and CDR2 from the germline V gene are MNHEY and SVGEGT. CDR3 sequence: CASVLPGQGEQYF. CDR3 bases: TGTGCCAGTGTACTCCCGGGACAGGGGGAGCAGTACTTC.

At least ten counts were recorded for this clonotype. This sequence joins TRBV19 and TRBJ1-5; D is unresolved. The CDR3 runs 14 residues. Deletions cut 6 bases from V and 0 bases from J, with 9 bases between. CDR1 and CDR2 from the germline V gene are LNHDA and SQIVND (reference sequence). The CDR3 nucleotides are TGTGCCAGTAGCCTACAAGCTAGCAATCAGCCCCAGCATTTT. Translated, it gives CASSLQASNQPQHF.

There are a few counts of this clonotype. The rearrangement links TRBV2 to TRBJ2-7, with D possibly being TRBD2 (6 bases). This CDR3 region has 14 residues. Between the trimmed V and J ends, which lost 8 bases and 0 bases, there was a span of 14 bases. Germline assignment: CDR1 SNHLY and CDR2 FYNNEI. The DNA of the CDR3 is TGTGCCAGCGGATTCCGGGGGAGCTCCTACGAGCAGTACTTC. Protein sequence: CASGFRGSSYEQYF.

This clonotype was picked up many times. The J gene is TRBJ2-1, the V gene TRBV6-2 or TRBV6-3, with 9 bases that match TRBD2. The V and J ends lost 5 bases and 1 base, in that order; junction bases with no gene match: 6. This CDR3 spans 16 amino acids. Germline V lookup: CDR1 MNHEY, CDR2 SVGEGT. The CDR3: CASSGGGAKSYNEQFF. The CDR3 DNA follows: TGTGCCAGCAGTGGCGGGGGGGCGAAGTCCTACAATGAGCAGTTCTTC.

The sample holds many counts of this clonotype. The chain combines TRBV5-1 with TRBJ1-1, with 7 bases that match TRBD1. Germline values: CDR1 SGHRS, CDR2 YFSETQ. CDR3 length: 15 residues. Germline trimming cut 1 base from V and 5 bases from J; bases unmatched to any gene: 8. The CDR3 loop is CASSLRPGGETEAFF. The CDR3 DNA reads TGCGCCAGCAGCTTGAGACCAGGGGGGGAGACTGAAGCTTTCTTT.

This clonotype was recorded at least ten times. This chain joins TRBV29-1 and TRBJ1-1, with D maybe TRBD1 (6 bases). The germline V gene has CDR1 SQVTM and CDR2 ANQGSEA. There are 14 residues in the CDR3. The ends were cut back, 7 bases at V and 1 base at J, with 16 bases in the middle. The CDR3: CSALEGGPNTEAFF. As DNA, the CDR3 is TGCAGCGCCCTCGAGGGGGGGCCGAACACTGAAGCTTTCTTT.

This clonotype was counted many times. This rearrangement joins TRBV13 to TRBJ2-7, with TRBD1 matching over 10 bases. The length of the CDR3 is 13 residues. From germline, CDR1 is PRHDT and CDR2 FYEKMQ (reference sequence). The V segment lost 5 bases and the J segment 6 bases; nucleotides outside the gene matches: 4. In DNA, the CDR3 is TGTGCCAGCAGCCCCAGGACAGGGGGCGAGCAGTACTTC. Its protein is CASSPRTGGEQYF. Variable domain in full (rest from reference TRBV13 and TRBJ2-7): AAGVIQSPRHLIKEKRETATLKCYPIPRHDTVYWYQQGPGQDPQFLISFYEKMQSDKGSIPDRFSAQQFSDYHSELNMSSLELGDSALYFCASSPRTGGEQYFGPGTRLTVT.

The rearrangement joins TRBV3-1 to TRBJ1-1, with no clear D. Germline CDR1 and CDR2: LGHDT and YNNKEL (reference sequence). The CDR3 spans 15 residues. Trimming left V 4 bases short and J 1 base short, with 13 bases between. The CDR3 DNA reads TGTGCCAGCAGCCCATTGGGCAGGCGGAACACTGAAGCTTTCTTT. This codes for CASSPLGRRNTEAFF.

This clonotype has at least ten counts. The chain carries TRBV29-1 and TRBJ2-1, with 7 bases matching TRBD1. Germline V gene lookup returns CDR1 SQVTM and CDR2 ANQGSEA. The CDR3 consists of 12 residues. V shed 8 bases and J 7 bases; nucleotides not matched to a gene: 8. The chain's CDR3 is CSLTGYTNEQFF. CDR3 in DNA: TGCAGCCTGACAGGGTATACGAATGAGCAGTTCTTC.

This clonotype was seen repeatedly, ten times or more. V usage is TRBV28 and J usage is TRBJ2-4; 7 nucleotides align to TRBD1. The V gene's germline CDR1 is MDHEN and CDR2 SYDVKM. The CDR3 is 13 residues long. J was trimmed by 6 bases and V by 6 bases; bases with no gene match: 5. The CDR3 coding sequence is TGTGCCAGCAGCCATAACAGGGGAAACATTCAGTACTTC. Translating it yields CASSHNRGNIQYF.

Many counts were recorded for this clonotype. The chain uses TRBV6-6 and TRBJ1-2; D not resolved. CDR3 length: 14 amino acids. Trimming stripped 0 bases from V and 5 bases from J, with 10 bases between. The germline gives CDR1 MNHNY, CDR2 SVGAGI (reference sequence). CDR3 nucleotide sequence: TGTGCCAGCAGTTACTCGAATTTGCGGTATGGCTACACCTTC. Its translation: CASSYSNLRYGYTF.

This clonotype was recorded at least ten times. This chain uses TRBV5-1 with TRBJ2-2; D is unresolved. V was clipped by 0 bases and J by 5 bases, with 17 bases between them. This CDR3 has 17 residues. Per germline, CDR1 SGHRS and CDR2 YFSETQ. The CDR3: CASSLDGGTLRTGELFF. The CDR3 nucleotides are TGCGCCAGCAGCTTGGATGGCGGTACTTTGCGTACCGGGGAGCTGTTTTTT. Filled out from reference TRBV5-1 and TRBJ2-2, the complete variable domain reads KAGVTQTPRYLIKTRGQQVTLSCSPISGHRSVSWYQQTPGQGLQFLFEYFSETQRNKGNFPGRFSGRQFSNSRSEMNVSTLELGDSALYLCASSLDGGTLRTGELFFGEGSRLTVL.

V usage is TRBV12-3 or TRBV12-4 and J usage is TRBJ1-2, with no clear D. The CDR3 extends over 15 amino acids. Trimming took 1 base from V and 0 from J, leaving 9 bases between them. CDR3 sequence: CASSLDLRSNYGYTF. Written as DNA, the CDR3 is TGTGCCAGCAGTTTAGACTTACGGTCTAACTATGGCTACACCTTC.

This clonotype was detected a few times. The gene calls are TRBV6-2 or TRBV6-3 and TRBJ1-5; TRBD1 matches at 8 bases. Germline V lookup: CDR1 MNHEY, CDR2 SVGEGT. The CDR3 contains 19 residues. J was trimmed by 0 bases and V by 2 bases; bases with no gene match: 12. This CDR3 is CASSYRIGQGPYSNQPQHF. In nucleotides, the CDR3 is TGTGCCAGCAGTTACCGAATAGGACAGGGACCATATAGCAATCAGCCCCAGCATTTT.